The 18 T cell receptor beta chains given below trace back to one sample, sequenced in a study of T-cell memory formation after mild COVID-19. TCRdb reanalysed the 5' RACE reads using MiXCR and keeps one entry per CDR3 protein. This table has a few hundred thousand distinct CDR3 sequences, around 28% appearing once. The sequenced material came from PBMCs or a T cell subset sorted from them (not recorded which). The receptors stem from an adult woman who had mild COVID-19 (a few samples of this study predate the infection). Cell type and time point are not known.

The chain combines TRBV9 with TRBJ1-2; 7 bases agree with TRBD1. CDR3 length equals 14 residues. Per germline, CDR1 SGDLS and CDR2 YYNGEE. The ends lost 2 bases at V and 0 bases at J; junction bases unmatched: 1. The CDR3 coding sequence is TGTGCCAGCAGCGTGGGACAGTCTAACTATGGCTACACCTTC. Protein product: CASSVGQSNYGYTF.

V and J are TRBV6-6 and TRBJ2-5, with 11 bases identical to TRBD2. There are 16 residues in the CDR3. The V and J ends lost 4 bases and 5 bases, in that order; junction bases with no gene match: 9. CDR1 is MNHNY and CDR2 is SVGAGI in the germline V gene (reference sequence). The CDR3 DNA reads TGTGCCAGCAGTTCCACATCTAGCGGGAGGACGGAGACCCAGTACTTC. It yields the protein CASSSTSSGRTETQYF.

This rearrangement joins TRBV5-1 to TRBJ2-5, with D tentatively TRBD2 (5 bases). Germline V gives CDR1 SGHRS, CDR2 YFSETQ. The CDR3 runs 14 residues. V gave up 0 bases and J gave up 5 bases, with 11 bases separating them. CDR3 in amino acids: CASSLARRGETQYF. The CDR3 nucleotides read TGCGCCAGCAGCTTGGCTAGGCGAGGGGAGACCCAGTACTTC.

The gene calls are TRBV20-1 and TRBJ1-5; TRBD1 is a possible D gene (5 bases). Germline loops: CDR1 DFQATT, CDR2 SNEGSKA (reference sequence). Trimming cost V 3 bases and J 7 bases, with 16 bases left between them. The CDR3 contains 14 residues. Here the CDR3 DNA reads TGCAGTGCTAGTTTGGGCCAGGGCCGACAGCCCCAGCATTTT. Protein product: CSASLGQGRQPQHF.

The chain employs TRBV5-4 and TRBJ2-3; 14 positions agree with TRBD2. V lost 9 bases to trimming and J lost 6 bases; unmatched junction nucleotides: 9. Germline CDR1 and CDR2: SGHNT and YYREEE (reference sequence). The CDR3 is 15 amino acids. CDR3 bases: TGTGCCACCCCGGGACTAGCGGGAGTCGCGGATACGCAGTATTTT. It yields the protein CATPGLAGVADTQYF.

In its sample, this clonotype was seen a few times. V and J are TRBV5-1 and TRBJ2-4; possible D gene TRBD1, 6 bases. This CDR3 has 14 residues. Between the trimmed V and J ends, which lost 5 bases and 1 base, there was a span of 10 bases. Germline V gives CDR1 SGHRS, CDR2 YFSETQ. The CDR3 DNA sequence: TGCGCCAGCAGTTTGCAGGGGGCCAAAAACATTCAGTACTTC. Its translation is CASSLQGAKNIQYF.

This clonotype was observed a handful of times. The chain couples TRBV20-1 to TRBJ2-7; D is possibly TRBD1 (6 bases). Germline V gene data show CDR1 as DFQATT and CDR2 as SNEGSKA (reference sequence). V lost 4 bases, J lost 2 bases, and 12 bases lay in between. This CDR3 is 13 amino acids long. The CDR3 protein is CSATSGTPYEQYF. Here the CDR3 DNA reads TGCAGTGCTACTTCCGGGACACCCTACGAGCAGTACTTC.

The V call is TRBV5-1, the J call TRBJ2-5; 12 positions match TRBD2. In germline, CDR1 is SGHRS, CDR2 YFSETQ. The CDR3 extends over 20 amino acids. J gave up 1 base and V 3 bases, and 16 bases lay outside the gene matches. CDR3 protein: CASSSSTAHTSGRSQETQYF. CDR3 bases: TGCGCCAGCAGCTCATCAACGGCGCATACTAGCGGGAGGTCCCAAGAGACCCAGTACTTC.

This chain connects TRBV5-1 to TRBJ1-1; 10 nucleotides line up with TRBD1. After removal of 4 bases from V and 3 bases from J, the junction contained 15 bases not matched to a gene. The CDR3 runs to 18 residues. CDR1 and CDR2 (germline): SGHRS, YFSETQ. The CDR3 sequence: CASSRLGGTGDAYTEAFF. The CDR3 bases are TGCGCCAGCAGCCGACTCGGAGGGACAGGGGATGCCTACACTGAAGCTTTCTTT.

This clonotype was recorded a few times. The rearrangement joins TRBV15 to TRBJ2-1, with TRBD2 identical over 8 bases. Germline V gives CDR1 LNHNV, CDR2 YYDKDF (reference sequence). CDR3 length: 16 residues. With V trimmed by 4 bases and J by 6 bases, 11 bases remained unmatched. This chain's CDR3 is CATSTYKAGVGNEQFF. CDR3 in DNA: TGTGCCACCAGCACCTACAAAGCGGGAGTGGGCAATGAGCAGTTCTTC.

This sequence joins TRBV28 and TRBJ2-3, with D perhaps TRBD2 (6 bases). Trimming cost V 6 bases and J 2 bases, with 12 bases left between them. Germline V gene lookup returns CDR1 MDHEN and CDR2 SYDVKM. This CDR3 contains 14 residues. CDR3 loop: CASSPGLLTDTQYF. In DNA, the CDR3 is TGTGCCAGCAGCCCGGGACTCCTCACAGATACGCAGTATTTT.

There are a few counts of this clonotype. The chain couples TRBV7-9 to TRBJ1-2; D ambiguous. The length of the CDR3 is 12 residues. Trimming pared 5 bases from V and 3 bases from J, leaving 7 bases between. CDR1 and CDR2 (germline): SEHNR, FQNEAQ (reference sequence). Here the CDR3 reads CASSASDYGYTF. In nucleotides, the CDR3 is TGTGCCAGCAGCGCATCGGACTATGGCTACACCTTC.

In nucleotides, the CDR3 is TGTGCCTGGAGGCGACTAGAGTCGGGGCAGTACTTC. The encoded protein is CAWRRLESGQYF. The rearrangement uses TRBV30 and TRBJ2-7; maybe TRBD2 (6 bases). The CDR3 consists of 12 residues. Germline CDR1 reads GTSNPN; CDR2 reads SVGIG (reference sequence). V lost 3 bases to trimming and J lost 9 bases, with 15 bases between them.

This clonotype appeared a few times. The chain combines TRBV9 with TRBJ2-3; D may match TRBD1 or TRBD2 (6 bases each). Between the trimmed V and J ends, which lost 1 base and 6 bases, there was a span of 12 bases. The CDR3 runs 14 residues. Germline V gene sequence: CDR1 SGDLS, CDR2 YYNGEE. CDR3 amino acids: CASSVRGALDTQYF. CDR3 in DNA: TGTGCCAGCAGCGTAAGGGGGGCCCTGGATACGCAGTATTTT.

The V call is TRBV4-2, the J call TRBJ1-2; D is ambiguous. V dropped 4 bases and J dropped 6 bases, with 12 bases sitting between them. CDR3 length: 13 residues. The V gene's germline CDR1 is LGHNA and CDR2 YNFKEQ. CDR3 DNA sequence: TGTGCCAGCAGCCGGGATCAGGTGAATGGCTACACCTTC. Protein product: CASSRDQVNGYTF.

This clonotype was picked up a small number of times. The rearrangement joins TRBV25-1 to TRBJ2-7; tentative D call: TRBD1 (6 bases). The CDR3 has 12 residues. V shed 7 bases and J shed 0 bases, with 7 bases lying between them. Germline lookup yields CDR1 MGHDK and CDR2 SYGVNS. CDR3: CASTDSSYEQYF. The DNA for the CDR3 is TGTGCCAGCACGGACAGCTCCTACGAGCAGTACTTC.

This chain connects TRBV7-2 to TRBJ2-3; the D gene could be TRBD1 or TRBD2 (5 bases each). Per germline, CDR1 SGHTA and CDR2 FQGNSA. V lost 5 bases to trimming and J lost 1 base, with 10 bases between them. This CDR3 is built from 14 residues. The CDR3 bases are TGTGCCAGCAGCCGGGACCCTCGCACAGATACGCAGTATTTT. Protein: CASSRDPRTDTQYF.

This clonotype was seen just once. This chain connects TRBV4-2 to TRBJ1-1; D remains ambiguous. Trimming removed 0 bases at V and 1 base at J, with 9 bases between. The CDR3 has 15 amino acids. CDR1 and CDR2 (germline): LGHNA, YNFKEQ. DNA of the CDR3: TGTGCCAGCAGCCAAGAGTTCGGAGGGAACACTGAAGCTTTCTTT. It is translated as CASSQEFGGNTEAFF.